The 4 T cell receptor beta chains given below trace back to one sample, sequenced in a study of cytotoxic CD8 clonotypes in ibrutinib-treated CLL. TCRdb keeps only in-frame clones here, not all; method: immunoSEQ multiplex PCR. The sample has roughly 220,000 clones; 65% to 80% are singletons. The specimen was PBMCs, collected after 12 months of ibrutinib treatment. Receptor source: a human donor with chronic lymphocytic leukemia.

V and J are TRBV5-1 and TRBJ2-2; TRBD1 might be the D (5 bases). This CDR3 region has 14 residues. The V end was cut by 6 bases, the J end by 2 bases, with 11 bases between. Germline V gene sequence: CDR1 SGHRS, CDR2 YFSETQ. In DNA, the CDR3 is TGCGCCAGCACTACCCAGGGTAACACCGGGGAGCTGTTTTTT. Amino acid sequence: CASTTQGNTGELFF.

This chain connects TRBV19 to TRBJ1-5; tentative D call: TRBD1 (6 bases). V shed 4 bases and J shed 5 bases, with 12 bases lying between them. Germline CDR1 reads LNHDA; CDR2 reads SQIVND (reference sequence). This CDR3 is 14 amino acids long. The CDR3 loop reads CASSTDRNYQPQHF. The CDR3 DNA reads as TGTGCCAGTAGTACCGACAGGAACTATCAGCCCCAGCATTTT.

As DNA, the CDR3 is TGTGCCAGTATAAGGACAGGGGGCGCGTCTGCGTCGGTTGGCTACACCTTC. Its translation is CASIRTGGASASVGYTF. The genes are TRBV28 and TRBJ1-2; TRBD1 aligns across 11 bases. Trimming removed 9 bases from V and 7 bases from J; junction bases left unmatched: 19. The CDR3 length is 17 residues. In germline, CDR1 is MDHEN, CDR2 SYDVKM.

The chain employs TRBV6-1 and TRBJ1-1; the match to TRBD1 covers 7 bases. Per the germline V gene, CDR1 is MNHNS and CDR2 is SASEGT. This CDR3 is 15 amino acids long. The V segment lost 6 bases and the J segment 4 bases; nucleotides outside the gene matches: 11. For the CDR3, the DNA is TGTGCCAGCAGGGCCCAGACAGGGTCGAGCACTGAAGCTTTCTTT. It translates to CASRAQTGSSTEAFF.